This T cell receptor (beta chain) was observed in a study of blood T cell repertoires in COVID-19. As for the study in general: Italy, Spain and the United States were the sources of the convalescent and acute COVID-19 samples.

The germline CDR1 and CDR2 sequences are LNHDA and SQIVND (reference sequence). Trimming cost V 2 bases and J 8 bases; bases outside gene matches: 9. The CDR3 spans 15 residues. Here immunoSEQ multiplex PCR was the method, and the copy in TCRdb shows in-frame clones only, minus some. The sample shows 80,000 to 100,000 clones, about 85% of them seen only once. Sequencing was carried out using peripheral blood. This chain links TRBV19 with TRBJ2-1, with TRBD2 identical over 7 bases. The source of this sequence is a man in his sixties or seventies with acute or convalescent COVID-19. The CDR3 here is CASSISAGLGDEQFF. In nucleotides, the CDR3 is TGTGCCAGTAGTATATCAGCGGGGCTAGGCGATGAGCAGTTCTTC.